The sequence of this TCR beta chain was determined in a study of beta chain features in type 1 diabetes. Every donor had blood drawn once into heparin, approximately 110 mL on average. Overall study findings and caveats: Among patients with Type 1 diabetes, TCRB CDR3s were moderately but significantly shorter in every one of the four CD4+ subsets. PCR might pick shorter templates more often, in the same way for patients and controls. Lower insertion and higher deletion counts appeared at VDJ junctions in type 1 diabetes patients.

Trimming left V 9 bases short and J 0 bases short, with 11 bases between. The CDR3 contains 14 residues. Germline V lookup: CDR1 ENHRY, CDR2 SYGVKD. Expressed TCRB transcripts were sequenced because the isolated RNA had all been reverse transcribed beforehand. Naive, central memory and regulatory T cell samples averaged about 3.57 million reads. The repertoire was sequenced with immunoSEQ multiplex PCR; TCRdb's copy has only in-frame clones and lacks some. The data show some 700,000 clones, 10% to 15% seen once. This clone was detected a few times. Its specificity is unknown. The V and J genes are TRBV10-3 and TRBJ1-4; TRBD1 is a possible D gene (5 bases). This sequence was found in a man between 18 and 29 years old with type 1 diabetes. Sequencing was performed on naive CD4+ T cells from blood. For the CDR3, the DNA is TGTGCCATAAGGGACCAAGCAACTAATGAAAAACTGTTTTTT. Translated: CAIRDQATNEKLFF.